What follows are 5 T cell receptor beta chains derived from one specimen sequenced in a study of human T cells and chemical hapten exposure. Time point here: patch test 2, 6 weeks after DPC sensitization. The treatment was: therapeutic diphenylcyclopropenone sensitization with weekly scalp DPC. TCRdb reanalysed the RACE reads using MiXCR and keeps one entry per CDR3 protein. The sample shows some 350,000 distinct CDR3 sequences, about 6.3% of them seen only once. Source: whole blood, taken in connection with sensitization to the hapten diphenylcyclopropenone (DPC). The receptors shown here come from a young woman with alopecia areata. Some clones in this sample may be carry-over from other donors' samples.

This clonotype was observed many times. This chain uses TRBV13 with TRBJ1-5; D remains ambiguous. Germline-derived CDR1 and CDR2 are PRHDT and FYEKMQ (reference sequence). The CDR3 has 14 amino acids. The V end was cut by 0 bases, the J end by 7 bases, with 10 bases between. The CDR3: CASSLGRREQPQHF. The CDR3 bases are TGTGCCAGCAGCTTAGGGCGGAGGGAACAGCCCCAGCATTTT.

This clonotype has a count of ten or more. J is TRBJ1-5 and V is TRBV12-3 or TRBV12-4, with D tentatively TRBD1 (6 bases). The CDR3 sequence is 17 residues long. V shed 3 bases and J shed 9 bases, with 24 bases lying between them. Here the CDR3 reads CASSFGGRKTPDGPQHF. The DNA for the CDR3 is TGTGCCAGCAGTTTCGGGGGCCGTAAGACTCCGGATGGGCCCCAGCATTTT.

The chain employs TRBV7-2 and TRBJ1-3; D gene uncertain. The V gene's germline CDR1 is SGHTA and CDR2 FQGNSA. The length of the CDR3 is 13 residues. Trimming cost V 5 bases and J 0 bases, with 5 bases left between them. The chain's CDR3 is CASSRNSGNTIYF. The CDR3, as DNA: TGTGCCAGCAGCCGAAACTCTGGAAACACCATATATTTT. The variable domain in full, with the rest retrieved from reference TRBV7-2 and TRBJ1-3, is GAGVSQSPSNKVTEKGKDVELRCDPISGHTALYWYRQSLGQGLEFLIYFQGNSAPDKSGLPSDRFSAERTGGSVSTLTIQRTQQEDSAVYLCASSRNSGNTIYFGEGSWLTVV.

The V gene is TRBV18, the J gene TRBJ2-3, with TRBD1 as a possible D gene (6 bases). This CDR3 has 15 residues. V gave up 3 bases and J gave up 1 base, with 11 bases separating them. Looked up from germline, CDR1 is KGHSH and CDR2 is LQKENI. The CDR3: CASSPQGRGTDTQYF. The CDR3 DNA reads TGTGCCAGCTCACCCCAGGGGCGTGGCACAGATACGCAGTATTTT.

This clonotype was counted only a few times. This chain connects TRBV5-6 to TRBJ2-1; maybe TRBD2 (6 bases). The CDR3 loop spans 15 amino acids. The germline CDR1 and CDR2 sequences are SGHDT and YYEEEE. V lost 5 bases and J 4 bases, leaving 16 bases between the germline ends. The CDR3 spells CASSLGRGLYNEQFF. The DNA for the CDR3 is TGTGCCAGCAGTCTGGGGCGGGGCCTATACAATGAGCAGTTCTTC.